Following are 13 T cell receptor beta chains from one sample sequenced in a study of vaccination and CD4 T cells after COVID-19. No antigens are known for them. Treatment denoted: roughly 11-day PBMC culture with coronavirus spike peptide pools or control peptides (ViraFEST assay). Oncomine TCR Beta short-read sequencing was applied to DNA from cultured CD4+ T cells. TCRdb processed the PCR reads anew with MiXCR; each CDR3 protein has one entry. Here the sample spans 8,000 to 9,500 distinct CDR3 sequences, 60% being singletons. The source material was cultured CD4+ T cells from blood, sampled after SARS-CoV-2 vaccination. The receptors shown here come from a human donor with COVID-19.

The chain couples TRBV19 to TRBJ2-5, with 13 bases matching TRBD2. The V gene end was trimmed by 7 bases and the J gene end by 5 bases; junction bases not matched to a gene: 10. This CDR3 contains 16 residues. CDR1 is LNHDA and CDR2 is SQIVND in the germline V gene (reference sequence). CDR3 amino acids: CASKTSGGAFRETQYF. The CDR3 nucleotides read TGTGCCAGTAAAACTAGCGGGGGGGCTTTTCGGGAGACCCAGTACTTC.

This chain connects TRBV4-2 to TRBJ2-5; D unclear. The CDR3 consists of 15 residues. Trimming left V 0 bases short and J 0 bases short, with 8 bases between. CDR1 is LGHNA and CDR2 is YNFKEQ in the germline V gene. In DNA form, the CDR3 reads TGTGCCAGCAGCCAAGAGGGTGGATACCAAGAGACCCAGTACTTC. Amino acids: CASSQEGGYQETQYF.

A single count supports this clonotype. This CDR3 is CASTLDRTDTDTQYF. The CDR3 DNA sequence: TGTGCCAGCACCCTCGACAGGACAGACACAGATACGCAGTATTTT. The rearrangement links TRBV6-1 to TRBJ2-3, with D maybe TRBD1 (6 bases). The CDR3 consists of 15 residues. The germline V gene encodes CDR1 MNHNS and CDR2 SASEGT. V was shortened by 7 bases and J by 2 bases, with 16 bases between the two germline ends.

The chain uses TRBV12-3 or TRBV12-4 and TRBJ2-3; D is perhaps TRBD2 (6 bases). CDR3 length equals 14 residues. Trimming took 6 bases from V and 2 from J, leaving 12 bases between them. CDR3 region: CASRISGTTDTQYF. In DNA form, the CDR3 reads TGTGCCAGCAGAATTAGCGGAACCACAGATACGCAGTATTTT.

This clonotype was seen a few times. The genes are TRBV6-1 and TRBJ2-7, with D maybe TRBD2 (5 bases). V lost 5 bases and J 4 bases, leaving 15 bases between the germline ends. CDR1 MNHNS and CDR2 SASEGT come from the germline V gene. CDR3 length equals 14 residues. The CDR3 loop is CASSTGYGVYEQYF. The CDR3 DNA sequence: TGTGCCAGCAGTACGGGGTACGGCGTGTACGAGCAGTACTTC.

The chain carries TRBV4-3 and TRBJ2-3; D may be TRBD2 (7 bases). Trimming took off 3 bases at V and 4 bases at J, with 14 bases between the two ends. CDR1 LGHNA and CDR2 YSLEER come from the germline V gene. There are 15 residues in the CDR3. The CDR3: CASSQKTGGPDTQYF. DNA for the CDR3: TGCGCCAGCAGCCAGAAAACCGGGGGGCCAGATACGCAGTATTTT.

This clonotype was observed once. The CDR3 DNA sequence: TGTGCCAGCAGCTCGCGCAATCTCGTGGATGAGCAGTTCTTC. Translating it yields CASSSRNLVDEQFF. The chain links TRBV5-4 to TRBJ2-1; D ambiguous. With 3 bases removed from V and 8 bases from J, the gap between germline ends came to 15 bases. The CDR3 contains 14 residues. Germline assignment: CDR1 SGHNT and CDR2 YYREEE (reference sequence).

This clonotype has only a few counts. V and J are TRBV20-1 and TRBJ2-5; the match to TRBD2 covers 12 bases. This CDR3 spans 15 amino acids. After removal of 5 bases from V and 7 bases from J, the junction contained 11 bases not matched to a gene. Germline values: CDR1 DFQATT, CDR2 SNEGSKA (reference sequence). The CDR3 coding sequence is TGCAGTGCTCCCAGGACTAGCGGGGCCGCTAGGACCCAGTACTTC. It codes for CSAPRTSGAARTQYF.

The chain couples TRBV25-1 to TRBJ1-2; TRBD1 matches at 10 bases. The germline V gene has CDR1 MGHDK and CDR2 SYGVNS. J gave up 6 bases and V 4 bases, and 5 bases lay outside the gene matches. The CDR3 is 14 residues long. This CDR3 is CASSGGTGVHGYTF. The CDR3, as DNA: TGTGCCAGCAGTGGGGGGACAGGGGTGCATGGCTACACCTTC.

This chain links TRBV7-9 with TRBJ2-3, with D uncertain. V lost 11 bases and J 2 bases, leaving 5 bases between the germline ends. The CDR3 has 10 residues. In germline, CDR1 is SEHNR, CDR2 FQNEAQ (reference sequence). The CDR3 loop is CAPDTDTQYF. The DNA for the CDR3 is TGTGCCCCCGACACAGATACGCAGTATTTT.

This clonotype came up once. V gene TRBV20-1 combines with J gene TRBJ2-7, with unresolved D. CDR1 is DFQATT and CDR2 is SNEGSKA in the germline V gene (reference sequence). The CDR3 extends over 14 amino acids. The V gene lost 4 bases and the J gene lost 0 bases, with 13 bases spanning the gap. This CDR3 is CSAKDLPSSYEQYF. The CDR3 DNA reads as TGCAGTGCTAAGGACCTTCCTAGCTCCTACGAGCAGTACTTC.

The CDR3 coding sequence is TGTGCCACCAGTCTATGGGGGAGCACCGGGGAGCTGTTTTTT. It codes for CATSLWGSTGELFF. The gene calls are TRBV24-1 and TRBJ2-2, with D possibly called TRBD1 or TRBD2 (5 bases each). Germline lookup yields CDR1 KGHDR and CDR2 SFDVKD. This CDR3 has 14 amino acids. Trimming pared 6 bases from V and 4 bases from J, leaving 11 bases between.

The CDR3 is CSASWVGVYGYTF. The CDR3 DNA reads as TGCAGTGCTAGTTGGGTCGGGGTCTATGGCTACACCTTC. The chain uses TRBV20-1 and TRBJ1-2, with D unclear. The V end lost 3 bases, the J end lost 4 bases, and 12 bases lay between the germline ends. Looked up from germline, CDR1 is DFQATT and CDR2 is SNEGSKA (reference sequence). CDR3 size: 13 residues.